These T cell receptor beta chains were read from a single sample in a study of identical twins. TCRdb redid the calling of the 5' RACE reads with MiXCR, one entry per CDR3 protein. The sample gives some 660,000 distinct CDR3 sequences, 8% to 9% of which show up once; 0.98% is in the top ten. This sample was also put to use in a study of yellow fever vaccine responses in identical twins.

The source material was PBMCs. These receptors were collected from a woman between 18 and 29 years old in good health. Both conserved end residues are part of each CDR3. Each record gives: CDR3 length, J gene, V gene, clone size, CDR3 protein. Size values are once, few and many counts, or a class for expanded clones, and some rows have none.

14,TRBJ1-3,TRBV6-5,NA,CASSYEGQGLTIYF
17,TRBJ2-2,TRBV7-9,NA,CASSLVGGALNTGELFF
13,TRBJ2-5,TRBV30,few,CAWRITNQETQYF
13,TRBJ2-1,TRBV25-1,many,CASSSGVQDEQFF
14,TRBJ2-7,TRBV9,NA,CASSAGQGSHEQYF
15,TRBJ2-7,TRBV7-9,many,CASSLVMAGTYEQYF
11,TRBJ1-1,TRBV18,NA,CASSPAGEAFF
15,TRBJ2-3,TRBV20-1,many,CSARESGEGTDTQYF
16,TRBJ2-2,TRBV7-2,few,CASSGYTEGDTGELFF
14,TRBJ1-1,TRBV28,NA,CASSSPMVNTEAFF
17,TRBJ1-2,TRBV12-3/TRBV12-4,many,CASSPRVGEGTSYGYTF
16,TRBJ2-3,TRBV7-2,many,CASSLVAGGSTDTQYF
12,TRBJ2-1,TRBV20-1,NA,CSATDGYNEQFF
16,TRBJ2-7,TRBV7-2,NA,CASSLAGASGTYEQYF
16,TRBJ2-7,TRBV5-1,many,CASSRMTGVSSYEQYF
14,TRBJ1-6,TRBV6-2/TRBV6-3,NA,CASTGQVYNSPLHF
15,TRBJ2-7,TRBV15,NA,CATSREEGRFYEQYF
13,TRBJ2-5,TRBV12-3/TRBV12-4,few,CASRGQTGETQYF
15,TRBJ1-2,TRBV12-3/TRBV12-4,many,CASSLGSGGDYGYTF
15,TRBJ1-1,TRBV6-1,few,CASKKTGGDINEAFF
14,TRBJ2-3,TRBV28,few,CASSRDRRTDTQYF
14,TRBJ1-2,TRBV5-1,many,CASSLRGSAYGYTF
14,TRBJ1-4,TRBV7-2,few,CASSLKGGGEKLFF
15,TRBJ2-1,TRBV3-1,many,CASSQVLAGGVEQFF
14,TRBJ2-3,TRBV5-6,few,CASSLAPGPDTQYF
14,TRBJ2-3,TRBV7-2,few,CASSSAGLTDTQYF
12,TRBJ2-5,TRBV7-8,NA,CASSLERVTQYF
14,TRBJ1-1,TRBV3-1,few,CASSPWGENTEAFF
17,TRBJ2-3,TRBV6-2/TRBV6-3,NA,CASSPGSGRADTDTQYF
14,TRBJ1-1,TRBV5-1,NA,CASSVTGGETEAFF
16,TRBJ2-3,TRBV5-1,many,CASSLDPGLVSDTQYF
15,TRBJ1-2,TRBV6-1,few,CASNDGVRDHYGYTF
16,TRBJ2-5,TRBV6-2/TRBV6-3,NA,CASSYPPDGFQETQYF
17,TRBJ2-3,TRBV7-9,NA,CASSSIQGLDIGDTQYF
19,TRBJ2-2,TRBV6-2/TRBV6-3,few,CASSFPAWPGSAKTGELFF
15,TRBJ2-2,TRBV20-1,few,CSATSSGTNTGELFF
13,TRBJ2-7,TRBV5-5,few,CASSWGEYYEQYF